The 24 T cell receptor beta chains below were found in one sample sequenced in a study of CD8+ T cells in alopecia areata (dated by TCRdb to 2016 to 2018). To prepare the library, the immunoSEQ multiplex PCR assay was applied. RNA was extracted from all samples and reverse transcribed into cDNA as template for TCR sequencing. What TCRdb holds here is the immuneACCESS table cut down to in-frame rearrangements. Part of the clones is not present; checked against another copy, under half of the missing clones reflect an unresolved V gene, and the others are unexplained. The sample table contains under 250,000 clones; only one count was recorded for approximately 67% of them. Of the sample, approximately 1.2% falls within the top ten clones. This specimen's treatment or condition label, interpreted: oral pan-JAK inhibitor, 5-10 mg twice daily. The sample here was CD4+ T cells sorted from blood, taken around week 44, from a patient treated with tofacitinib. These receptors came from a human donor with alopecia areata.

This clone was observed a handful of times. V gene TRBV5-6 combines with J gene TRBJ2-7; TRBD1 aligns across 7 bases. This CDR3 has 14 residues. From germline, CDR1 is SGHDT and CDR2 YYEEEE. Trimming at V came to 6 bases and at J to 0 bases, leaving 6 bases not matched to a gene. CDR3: CASTGTVYSYEQYF. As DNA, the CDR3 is TGTGCCAGCACCGGGACAGTTTACTCCTACGAGCAGTACTTC.

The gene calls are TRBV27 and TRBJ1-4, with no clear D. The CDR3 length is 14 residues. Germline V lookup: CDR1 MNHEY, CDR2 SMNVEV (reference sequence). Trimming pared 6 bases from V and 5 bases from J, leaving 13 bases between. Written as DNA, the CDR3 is TGTGCCAGCAGCCCACAGCTACTGAATGAAAAACTGTTTTTT. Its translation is CASSPQLLNEKLFF.

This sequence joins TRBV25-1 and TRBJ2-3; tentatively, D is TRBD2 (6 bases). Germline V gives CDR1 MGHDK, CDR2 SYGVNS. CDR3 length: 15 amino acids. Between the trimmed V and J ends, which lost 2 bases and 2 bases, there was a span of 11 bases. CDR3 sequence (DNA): TGTGCCAGCAGTGAACCTAGGGGACTCACAGATACGCAGTATTTT. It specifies CASSEPRGLTDTQYF.

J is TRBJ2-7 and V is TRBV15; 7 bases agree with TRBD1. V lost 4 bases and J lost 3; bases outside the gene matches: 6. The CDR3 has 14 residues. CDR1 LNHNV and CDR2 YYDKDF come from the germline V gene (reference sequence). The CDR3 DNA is TGTGCCACCAGCAAGACAGGGCCTAACTACGAGCAGTACTTC. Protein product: CATSKTGPNYEQYF.

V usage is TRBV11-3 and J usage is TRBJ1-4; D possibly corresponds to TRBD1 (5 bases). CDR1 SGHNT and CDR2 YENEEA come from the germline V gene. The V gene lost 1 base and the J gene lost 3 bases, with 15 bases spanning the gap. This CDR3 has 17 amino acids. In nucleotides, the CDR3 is TGTGCCAGCAGCTTAGTTGGTACGGGGCTGTCTAATGAAAAACTGTTTTTT. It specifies CASSLVGTGLSNEKLFF. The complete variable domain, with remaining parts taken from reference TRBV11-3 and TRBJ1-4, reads EAGVVQSPRYKIIEKKQPVAFWCNPISGHNTLYWYLQNLGQGPELLIRYENEEAVDDSQLPKDRFSAERLKGVDSTLKIQPAELGDSAVYLCASSLVGTGLSNEKLFFGSGTQLSVL.

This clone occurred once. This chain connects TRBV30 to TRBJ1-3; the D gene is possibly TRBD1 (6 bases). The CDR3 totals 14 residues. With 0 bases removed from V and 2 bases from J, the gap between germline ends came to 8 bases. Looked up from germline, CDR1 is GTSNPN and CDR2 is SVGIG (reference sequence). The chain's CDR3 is CAWSVQGTGNTIYF. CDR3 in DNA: TGTGCCTGGAGTGTCCAGGGGACTGGAAACACCATATATTTT.

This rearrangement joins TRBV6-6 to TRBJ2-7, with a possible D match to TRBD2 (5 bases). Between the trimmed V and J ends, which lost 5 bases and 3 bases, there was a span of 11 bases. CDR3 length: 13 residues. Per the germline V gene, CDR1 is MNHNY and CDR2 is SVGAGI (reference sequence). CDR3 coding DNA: TGTGCCAGCAGTCGGGATAACAGCTACGAGCAGTACTTC. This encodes CASSRDNSYEQYF.

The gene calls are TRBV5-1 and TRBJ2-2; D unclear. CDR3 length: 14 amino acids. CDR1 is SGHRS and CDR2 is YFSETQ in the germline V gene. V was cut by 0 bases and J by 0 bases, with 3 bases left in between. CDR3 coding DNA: TGCGCCAGCAGCTTGGTTACGAACACCGGGGAGCTGTTTTTT. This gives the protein CASSLVTNTGELFF. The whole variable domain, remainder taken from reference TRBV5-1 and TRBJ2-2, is KAGVTQTPRYLIKTRGQQVTLSCSPISGHRSVSWYQQTPGQGLQFLFEYFSETQRNKGNFPGRFSGRQFSNSRSEMNVSTLELGDSALYLCASSLVTNTGELFFGEGSRLTVL.

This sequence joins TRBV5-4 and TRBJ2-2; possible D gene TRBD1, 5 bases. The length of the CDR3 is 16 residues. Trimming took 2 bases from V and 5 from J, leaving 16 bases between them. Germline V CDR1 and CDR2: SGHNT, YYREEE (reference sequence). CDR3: CASSLGVSRETGELFF. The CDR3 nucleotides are TGTGCCAGCAGCTTAGGGGTCAGTCGCGAAACCGGGGAGCTGTTTTTT.

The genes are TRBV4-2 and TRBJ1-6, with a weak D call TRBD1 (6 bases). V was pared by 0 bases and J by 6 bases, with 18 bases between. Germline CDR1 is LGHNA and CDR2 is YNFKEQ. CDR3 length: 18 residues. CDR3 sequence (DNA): TGTGCCAGCAGCCAAGATAAGGAGCGGGGACAAATTAATTCACCCCTCCACTTT. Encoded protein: CASSQDKERGQINSPLHF.

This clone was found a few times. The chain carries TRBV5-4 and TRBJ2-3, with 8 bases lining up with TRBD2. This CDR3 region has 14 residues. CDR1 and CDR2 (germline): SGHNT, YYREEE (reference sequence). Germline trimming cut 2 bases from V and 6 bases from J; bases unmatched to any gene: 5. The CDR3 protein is CASSFFGGADTQYF. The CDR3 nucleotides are TGTGCCAGCAGCTTCTTCGGGGGGGCTGATACGCAGTATTTT. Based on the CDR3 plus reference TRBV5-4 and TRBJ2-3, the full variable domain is ETGVTQSPTHLIKTRGQQVTLRCSSQSGHNTVSWYQQALGQGPQFIFQYYREEENGRGNFPPRFSGLQFPNYSSELNVNALELDDSALYLCASSFFGGADTQYFGPGTRLTVL.

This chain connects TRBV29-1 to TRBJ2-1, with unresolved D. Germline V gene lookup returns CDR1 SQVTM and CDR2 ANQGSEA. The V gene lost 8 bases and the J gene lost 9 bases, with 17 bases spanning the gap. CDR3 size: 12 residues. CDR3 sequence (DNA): TGCAGCACCTTATCCCCTACCAGTGAGCAGTTCTTC. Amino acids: CSTLSPTSEQFF.

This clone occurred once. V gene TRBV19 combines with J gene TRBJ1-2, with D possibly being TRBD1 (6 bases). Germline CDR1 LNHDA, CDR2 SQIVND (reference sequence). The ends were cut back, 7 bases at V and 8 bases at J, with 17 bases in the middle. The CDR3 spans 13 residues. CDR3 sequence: CASNGPGAGGYTF. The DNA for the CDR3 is TGTGCCAGTAACGGTCCGGGGGCGGGCGGCTACACCTTC.

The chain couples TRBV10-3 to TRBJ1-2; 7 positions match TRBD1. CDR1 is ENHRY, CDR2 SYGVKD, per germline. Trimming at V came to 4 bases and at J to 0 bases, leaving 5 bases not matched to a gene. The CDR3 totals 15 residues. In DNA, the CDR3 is TGTGCCATCAGTGGACAGGGAGATACTAACTATGGCTACACCTTC. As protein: CAISGQGDTNYGYTF.

The CDR3 region has the DNA TGTGCCAGCGCGAAGGCTACAGGGTCGGTGGCTTTCTTT. Residues: CASAKATGSVAFF. The genes are TRBV6-6 and TRBJ1-1; a possible D gene is TRBD1 (6 bases). Trimming removed 8 bases at V and 11 bases at J, with 21 bases between. There are 13 residues in the CDR3. The germline CDR1 and CDR2 sequences are MNHNY and SVGAGI (reference sequence).

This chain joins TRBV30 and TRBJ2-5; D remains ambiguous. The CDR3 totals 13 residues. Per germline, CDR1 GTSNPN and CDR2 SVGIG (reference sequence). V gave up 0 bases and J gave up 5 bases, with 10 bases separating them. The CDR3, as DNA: TGTGCCTGGAGTGTTTTTCGTCGGGAGACCCAGTACTTC. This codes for CAWSVFRRETQYF.

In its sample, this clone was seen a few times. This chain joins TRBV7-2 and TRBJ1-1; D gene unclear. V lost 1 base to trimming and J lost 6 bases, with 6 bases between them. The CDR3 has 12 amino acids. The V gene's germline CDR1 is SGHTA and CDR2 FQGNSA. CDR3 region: CASSLVLSEAFF. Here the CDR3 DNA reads TGTGCCAGCAGCTTAGTACTATCTGAAGCTTTCTTT.

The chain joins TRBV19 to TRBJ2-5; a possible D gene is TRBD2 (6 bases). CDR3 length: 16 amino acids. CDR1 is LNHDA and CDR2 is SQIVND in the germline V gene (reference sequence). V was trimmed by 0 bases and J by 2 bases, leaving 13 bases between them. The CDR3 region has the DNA TGTGCCAGTAGTATAGAGGGGAGGACAACTCAAGAGACCCAGTACTTC. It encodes CASSIEGRTTQETQYF.

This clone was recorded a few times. The CDR3 DNA is TGCAGCGTTGAAGAAGGGGGAGGGCCTGAAGCTTTCTTT. It encodes CSVEEGGGPEAFF. The chain combines TRBV29-1 with TRBJ1-1; tentative D call: TRBD1 (6 bases). In germline, CDR1 is SQVTM, CDR2 ANQGSEA. The V gene lost 0 bases and the J gene lost 6 bases, with 11 bases spanning the gap. The CDR3 has 13 residues.

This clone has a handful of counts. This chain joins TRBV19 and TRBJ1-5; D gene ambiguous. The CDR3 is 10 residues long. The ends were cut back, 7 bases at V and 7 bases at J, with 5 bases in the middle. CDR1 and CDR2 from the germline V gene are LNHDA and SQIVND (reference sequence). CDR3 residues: CASNQQPQHF. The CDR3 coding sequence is TGTGCCAGTAACCAGCAGCCCCAGCATTTT.

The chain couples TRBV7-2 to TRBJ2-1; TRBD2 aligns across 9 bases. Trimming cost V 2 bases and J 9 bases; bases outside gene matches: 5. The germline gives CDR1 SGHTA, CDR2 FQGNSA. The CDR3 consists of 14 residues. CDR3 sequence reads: CASSLLAGVVEQFF. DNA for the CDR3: TGTGCCAGCAGCTTATTAGCGGGGGTTGTTGAGCAGTTCTTC.

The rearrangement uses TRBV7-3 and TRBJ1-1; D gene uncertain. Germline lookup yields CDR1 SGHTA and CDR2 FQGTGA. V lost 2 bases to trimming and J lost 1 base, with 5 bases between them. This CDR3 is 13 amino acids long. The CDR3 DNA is TGTGCCAGCAGCTTATCCAGGAACACTGAAGCTTTCTTT. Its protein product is CASSLSRNTEAFF.

CDR3 sequence (DNA): TGTGCCAGCAGCTTAGATGCACTTCCACCCCTCCACTTT. Amino acids: CASSLDALPPLHF. The V gene is TRBV11-2, the J gene TRBJ1-6; the D is unclear. The CDR3 spans 13 residues. Germline loops: CDR1 SGHAT, CDR2 FQNNGV. The ends were cut back, 0 bases at V and 11 bases at J, with 8 bases in the middle.

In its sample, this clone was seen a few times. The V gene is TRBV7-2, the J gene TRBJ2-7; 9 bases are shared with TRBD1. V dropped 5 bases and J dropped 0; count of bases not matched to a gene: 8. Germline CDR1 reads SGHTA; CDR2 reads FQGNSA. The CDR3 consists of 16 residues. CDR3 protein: CASSISGTGPSYEQYF. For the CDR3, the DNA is TGTGCCAGCAGCATATCCGGGACAGGGCCCTCCTACGAGCAGTACTTC. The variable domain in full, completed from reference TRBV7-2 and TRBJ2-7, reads GAGVSQSPSNKVTEKGKDVELRCDPISGHTALYWYRQSLGQGLEFLIYFQGNSAPDKSGLPSDRFSAERTGGSVSTLTIQRTQQEDSAVYLCASSISGTGPSYEQYFGPGTRLTVT.